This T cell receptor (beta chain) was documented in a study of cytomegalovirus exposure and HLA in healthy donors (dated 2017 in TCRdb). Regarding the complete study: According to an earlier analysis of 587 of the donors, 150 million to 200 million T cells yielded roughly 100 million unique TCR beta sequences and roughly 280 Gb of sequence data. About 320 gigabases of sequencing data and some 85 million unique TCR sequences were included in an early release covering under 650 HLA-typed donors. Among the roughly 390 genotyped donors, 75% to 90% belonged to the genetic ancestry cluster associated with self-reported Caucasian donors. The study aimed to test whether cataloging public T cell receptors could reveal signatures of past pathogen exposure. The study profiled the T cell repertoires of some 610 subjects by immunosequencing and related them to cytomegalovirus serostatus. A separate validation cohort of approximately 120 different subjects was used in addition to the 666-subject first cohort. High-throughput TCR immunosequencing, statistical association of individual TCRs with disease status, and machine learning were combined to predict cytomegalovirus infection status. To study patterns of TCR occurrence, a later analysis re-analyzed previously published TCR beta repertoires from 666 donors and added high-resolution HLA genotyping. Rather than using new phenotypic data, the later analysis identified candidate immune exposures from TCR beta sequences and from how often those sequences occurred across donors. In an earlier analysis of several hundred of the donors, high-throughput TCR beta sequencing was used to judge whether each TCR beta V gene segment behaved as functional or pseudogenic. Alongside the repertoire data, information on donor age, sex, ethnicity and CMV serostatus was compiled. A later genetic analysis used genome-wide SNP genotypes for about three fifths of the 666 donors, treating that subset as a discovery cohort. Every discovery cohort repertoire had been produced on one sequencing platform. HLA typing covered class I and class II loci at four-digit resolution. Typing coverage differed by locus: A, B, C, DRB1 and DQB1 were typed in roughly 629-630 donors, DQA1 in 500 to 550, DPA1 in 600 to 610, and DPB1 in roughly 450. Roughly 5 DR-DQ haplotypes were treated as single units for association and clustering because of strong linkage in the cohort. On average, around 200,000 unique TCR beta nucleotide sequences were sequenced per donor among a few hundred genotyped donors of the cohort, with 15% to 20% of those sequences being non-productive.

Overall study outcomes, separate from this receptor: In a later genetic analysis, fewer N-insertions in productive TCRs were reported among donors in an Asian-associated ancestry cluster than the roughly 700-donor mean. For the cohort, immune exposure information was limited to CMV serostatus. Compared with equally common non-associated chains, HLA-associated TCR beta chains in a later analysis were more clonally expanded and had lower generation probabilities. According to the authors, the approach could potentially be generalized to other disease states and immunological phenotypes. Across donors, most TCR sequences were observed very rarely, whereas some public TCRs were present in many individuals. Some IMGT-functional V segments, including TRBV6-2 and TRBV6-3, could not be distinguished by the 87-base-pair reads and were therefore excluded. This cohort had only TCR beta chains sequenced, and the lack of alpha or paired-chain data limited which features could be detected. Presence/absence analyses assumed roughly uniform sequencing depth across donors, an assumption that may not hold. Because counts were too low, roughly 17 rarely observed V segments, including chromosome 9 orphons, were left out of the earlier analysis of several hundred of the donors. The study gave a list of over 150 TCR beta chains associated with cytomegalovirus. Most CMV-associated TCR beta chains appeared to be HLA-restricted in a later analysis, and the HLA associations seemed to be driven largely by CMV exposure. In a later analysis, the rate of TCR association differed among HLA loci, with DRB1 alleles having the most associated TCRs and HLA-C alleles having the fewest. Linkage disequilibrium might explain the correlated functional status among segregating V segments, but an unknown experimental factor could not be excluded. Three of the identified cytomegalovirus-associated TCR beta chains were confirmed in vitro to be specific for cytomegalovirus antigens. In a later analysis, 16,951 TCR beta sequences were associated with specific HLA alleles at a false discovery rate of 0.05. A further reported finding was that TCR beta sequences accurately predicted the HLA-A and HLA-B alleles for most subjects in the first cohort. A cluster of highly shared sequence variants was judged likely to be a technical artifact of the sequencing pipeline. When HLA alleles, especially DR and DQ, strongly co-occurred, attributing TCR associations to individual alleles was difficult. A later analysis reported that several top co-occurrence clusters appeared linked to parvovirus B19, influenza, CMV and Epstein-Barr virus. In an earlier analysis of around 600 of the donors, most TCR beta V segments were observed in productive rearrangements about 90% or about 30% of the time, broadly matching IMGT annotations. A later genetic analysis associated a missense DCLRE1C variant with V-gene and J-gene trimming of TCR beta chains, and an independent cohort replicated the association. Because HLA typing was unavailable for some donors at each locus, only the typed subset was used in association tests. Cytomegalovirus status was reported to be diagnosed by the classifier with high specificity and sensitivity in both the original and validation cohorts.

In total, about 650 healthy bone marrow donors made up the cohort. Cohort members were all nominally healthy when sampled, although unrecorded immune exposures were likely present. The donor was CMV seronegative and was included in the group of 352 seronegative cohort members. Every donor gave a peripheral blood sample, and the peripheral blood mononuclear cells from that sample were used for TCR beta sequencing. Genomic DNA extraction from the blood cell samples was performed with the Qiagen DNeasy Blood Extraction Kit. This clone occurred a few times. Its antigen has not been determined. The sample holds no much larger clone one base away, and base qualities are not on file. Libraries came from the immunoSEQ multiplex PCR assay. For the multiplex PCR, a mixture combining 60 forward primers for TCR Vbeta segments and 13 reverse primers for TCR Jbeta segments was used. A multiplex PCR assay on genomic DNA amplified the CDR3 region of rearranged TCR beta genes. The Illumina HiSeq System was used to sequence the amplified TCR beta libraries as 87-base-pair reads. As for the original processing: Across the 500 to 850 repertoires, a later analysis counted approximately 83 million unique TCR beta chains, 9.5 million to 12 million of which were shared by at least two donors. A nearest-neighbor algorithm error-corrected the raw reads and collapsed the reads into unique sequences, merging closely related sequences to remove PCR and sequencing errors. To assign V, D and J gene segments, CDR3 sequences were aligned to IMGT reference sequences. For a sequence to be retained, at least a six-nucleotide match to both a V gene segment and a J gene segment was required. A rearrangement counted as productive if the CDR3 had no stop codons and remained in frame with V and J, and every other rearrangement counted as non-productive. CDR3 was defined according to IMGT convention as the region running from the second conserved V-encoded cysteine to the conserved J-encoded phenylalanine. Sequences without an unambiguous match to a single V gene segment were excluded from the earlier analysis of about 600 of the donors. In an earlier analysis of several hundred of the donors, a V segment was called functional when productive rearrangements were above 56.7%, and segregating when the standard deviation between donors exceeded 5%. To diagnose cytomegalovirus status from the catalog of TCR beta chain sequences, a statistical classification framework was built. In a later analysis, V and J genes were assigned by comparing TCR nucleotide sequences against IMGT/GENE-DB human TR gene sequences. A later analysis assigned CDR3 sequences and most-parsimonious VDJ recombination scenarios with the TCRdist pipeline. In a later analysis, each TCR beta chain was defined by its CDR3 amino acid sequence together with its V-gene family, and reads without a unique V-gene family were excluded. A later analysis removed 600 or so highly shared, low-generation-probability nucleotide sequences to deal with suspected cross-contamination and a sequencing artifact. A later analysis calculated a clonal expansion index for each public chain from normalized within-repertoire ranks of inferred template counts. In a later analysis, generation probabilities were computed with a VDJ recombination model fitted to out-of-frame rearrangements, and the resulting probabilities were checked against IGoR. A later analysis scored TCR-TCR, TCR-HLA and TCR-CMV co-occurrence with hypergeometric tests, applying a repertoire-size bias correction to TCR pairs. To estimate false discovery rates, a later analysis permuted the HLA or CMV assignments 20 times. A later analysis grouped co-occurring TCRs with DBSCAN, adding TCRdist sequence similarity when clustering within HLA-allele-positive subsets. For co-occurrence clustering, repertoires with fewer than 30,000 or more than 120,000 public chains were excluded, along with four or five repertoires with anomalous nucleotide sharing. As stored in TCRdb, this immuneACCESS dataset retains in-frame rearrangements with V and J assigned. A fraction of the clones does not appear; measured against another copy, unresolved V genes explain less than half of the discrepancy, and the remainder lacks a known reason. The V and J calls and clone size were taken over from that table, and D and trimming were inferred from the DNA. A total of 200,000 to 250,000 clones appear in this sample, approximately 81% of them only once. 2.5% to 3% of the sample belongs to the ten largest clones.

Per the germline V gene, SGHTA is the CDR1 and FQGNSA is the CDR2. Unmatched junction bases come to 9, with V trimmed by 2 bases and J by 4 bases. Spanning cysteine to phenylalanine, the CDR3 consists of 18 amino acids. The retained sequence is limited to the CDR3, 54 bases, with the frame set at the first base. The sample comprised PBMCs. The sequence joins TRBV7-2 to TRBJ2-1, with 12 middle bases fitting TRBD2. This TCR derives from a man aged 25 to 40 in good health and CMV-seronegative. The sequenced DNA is TGTGCCAGCAGCTTAACAGCCCGACTAGCGGGGGATTACAATGAGCAGTTCTTC. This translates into CASSLTARLAGDYNEQFF.